This T cell receptor (beta chain) was recorded in a study of vaccination and CD4 T cells after COVID-19. About the research overall: Cells were stimulated with overlapping spike peptides from SARS-CoV-2, HCoV-NL63, HCoV-OC43 and HCoV-229E. Controls had a CEFX pool, an HIV-1 Nef pool, or no peptide added.

Germline assignment: CDR1 DFQATT and CDR2 SNEGSKA (reference sequence). CDR3 length equals 15 residues. After removal of 0 bases from V and 4 bases from J, the junction contained 8 bases not matched to a gene. By share, this clonotype counts as medium-sized (0.01 to 0.1%). The antigen is not known. As to treatment: roughly 10-day PBMC culture with coronavirus spike peptide pools or control peptides (ViraFEST assay). Sequencing of DNA taken from cultured CD4+ T cells relied on the Oncomine TCR Beta short-read assay. Scientists extracted genomic DNA from CD4+ T cells grown in culture. TCRdb re-analysed the PCR reads in MiXCR, keeping a single row per CDR3 protein. In the table there are several thousand distinct CDR3 sequences, around a fifth of which are singletons.

This clonotype originated in a human donor who had recovered from COVID-19. V gene TRBV20-1 combines with J gene TRBJ1-2, with TRBD1 matching 7 bases. Here the sequenced sample was CD4+ T cells from blood, cultured in vitro, taken after SARS-CoV-2 vaccination. The CDR3: CSAREARGTAYGYTF. The CDR3, as DNA: TGCAGTGCTAGAGAGGCCCGCGGGACAGCCTATGGCTACACCTTC.